This T cell receptor (beta chain) was identified in a study of cytomegalovirus exposure and HLA in healthy donors. Regarding the study as a whole: Most of the TCR beta V segments (in an earlier analysis) were productive either about 90% or about 30% of the time. The availability of immune exposure information extended only to CMV serostatus. Some TCR beta chains (more than 150 of them) were listed as cytomegalovirus-associated. TRBV6-2, TRBV6-3 and other indistinguishable V segments were excluded.

PCR was performed using 60 Vbeta and 13 Jbeta primers. Data came from immunoSEQ multiplex PCR; TCRdb stores just in-frame clones and leaves some out. Of about 59,000 clones in the sample, 65% to 90% were seen once. The table lists this clone with a count of one. Its antigen is unknown. The CDR3 runs to 13 residues. CDR1 is LNHDA, CDR2 SQIVND, per germline (reference sequence). V was pared by 6 bases and J by 9 bases, with 17 bases between. The chain recombines TRBV19 with TRBJ1-1, with D perhaps matching TRBD1 (5 bases). This receptor was identified in a human donor in good health. Sequences were obtained from PBMCs. CDR3 coding DNA: TGTGCCAGTAGCGGGACTCCTAACGAACAAGCTTTCTTT. It encodes CASSGTPNEQAFF. Full variable domain (remainder filled in from reference TRBV19 and TRBJ1-1): DGGITQSPKYLFRKEGQNVTLSCEQNLNHDAMYWYRQDPGQGLRLIYYSQIVNDFQKGDIAEGYSVSREKKESFPLTVTSAQKNPTAFYLCASSGTPNEQAFFGQGTRLTVV.